This TCR beta chain was recorded in a study of beta chain features in type 1 diabetes. About this clone: The antigen remains unidentified.

Investigators reverse transcribed all isolated RNA, so they sequenced expressed TCRB transcripts. Profiled with immunoSEQ multiplex PCR; TCRdb holds only in-frame clones, not every one. The sample lists fewer than 25,000 clones, roughly two thirds occurring once. Germline assignment: CDR1 SGHDT and CDR2 YYEEEE. CDR3 length equals 15 residues. V lost 4 bases, J lost 1 base, and 12 bases lay in between. Study-level points and caveats: Among all four CD4+ subsets, Type 1 diabetes patients had TCRB CDR3s that were moderately but significantly shorter.

Source material: Tregs from blood. The chain recombines TRBV5-6 with TRBJ1-5; a possible D gene is TRBD1 (5 bases). The sequence was obtained from a man aged 18 to 30 with type 1 diabetes. Here the CDR3 DNA reads TGTGCCAGCAGCCTAGGGGTGACGAGCAATCAGCCCCAGCATTTT. This sequence encodes CASSLGVTSNQPQHF.